This section outlines one TCR beta chain sequence together with its context. Its antigen is currently unknown. This record comes from a study of cytomegalovirus exposure and HLA in healthy donors. Study-wide results and limits: About 87% or about 30% of the time was how often most TCR beta V segments were productive, according to an earlier analysis.

PCR employed 60 Vbeta and 13 Jbeta primers. Some clones are missing from TCRdb's copy, which holds only in-frame ones; the method was immunoSEQ multiplex PCR. The profile shows about 120,000 clones, around 80% of them singletons. This CDR3 spans 16 amino acids. V lost 1 base, J lost 0 bases, and 13 bases lay in between. Germline values: CDR1 SGDLS, CDR2 YYNGEE. This TCR came from a female donor in good health and CMV-seronegative. The rearrangement joins TRBV9 to TRBJ1-1; D ambiguous. The material sequenced was PBMCs. In nucleotides, the CDR3 is TGTGCCAGCAGCGTACACCCCATGGGCATGAACACTGAAGCTTTCTTT. This gives the protein CASSVHPMGMNTEAFF.